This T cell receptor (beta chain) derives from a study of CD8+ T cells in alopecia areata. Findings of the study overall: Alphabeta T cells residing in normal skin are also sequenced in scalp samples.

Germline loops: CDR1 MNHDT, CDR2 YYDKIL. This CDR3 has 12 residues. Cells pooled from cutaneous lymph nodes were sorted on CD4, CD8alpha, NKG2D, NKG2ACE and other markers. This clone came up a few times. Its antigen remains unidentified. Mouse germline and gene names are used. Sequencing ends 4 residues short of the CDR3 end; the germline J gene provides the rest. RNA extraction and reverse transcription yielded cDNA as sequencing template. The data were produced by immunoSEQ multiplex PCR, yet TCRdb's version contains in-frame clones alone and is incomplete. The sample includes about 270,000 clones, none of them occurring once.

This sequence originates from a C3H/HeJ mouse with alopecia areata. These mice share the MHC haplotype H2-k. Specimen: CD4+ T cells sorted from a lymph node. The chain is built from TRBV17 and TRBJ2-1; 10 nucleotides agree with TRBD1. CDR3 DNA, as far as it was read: TGTGCTAGCAGTGACAGGGGGCCT. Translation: CASSDRGP. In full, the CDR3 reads CASSDRGPEQFF.